Shown below are 10 T cell receptor beta chains from a single sample sequenced in a study of CD8+ T cells in alopecia areata. Extracted RNA was reverse transcribed into cDNA, the sequencing template. Only in-frame clones appear in the TCRdb table, and some are missing; sequencing was by immunoSEQ multiplex PCR. The sample holds roughly 250,000 clones, approximately 61% seen once. The sequences come from CD4+ T cells sorted from blood, collected at week 0. The receptors originated from a human donor with alopecia areata.

The chain has TRBV5-1 and TRBJ2-3, with D perhaps TRBD1 (6 bases). With 4 bases removed from V and 12 bases from J, the gap between germline ends came to 18 bases. Germline V gives CDR1 SGHRS, CDR2 YFSETQ. The CDR3 runs to 13 residues. CDR3 in amino acids: CASSKDPGHPQYF. CDR3 DNA sequence: TGCGCCAGCAGCAAAGACCCGGGACATCCTCAGTATTTT.

This chain connects TRBV5-1 to TRBJ2-1, with 14 bases aligning to TRBD2. The CDR3 has 16 amino acids. Germline CDR1 is SGHRS and CDR2 is YFSETQ. With V trimmed by 3 bases and J by 5 bases, 4 bases remained unmatched. CDR3 sequence reads: CASSSGTSGGNNEQFF. The DNA for the CDR3 is TGCGCCAGCAGCTCGGGGACTAGCGGGGGAAACAATGAGCAGTTCTTC.

This rearrangement joins TRBV29-1 to TRBJ1-3, with TRBD1 identical over 7 bases. CDR1 and CDR2 (germline): SQVTM, ANQGSEA. The CDR3 extends over 14 amino acids. Unmatched junction bases numbered 6, after V lost 7 bases and J lost 0 bases. CDR3 bases: TGCAGCGCCCGGACAGGAAACTCTGGAAACACCATATATTTT. Translating gives CSARTGNSGNTIYF.

The chain links TRBV30 to TRBJ1-4; 8 bases fit TRBD1. CDR1 and CDR2 from the germline V gene are GTSNPN and SVGIG (reference sequence). This CDR3 region has 14 residues. Here the CDR3 DNA reads TGTGTCCTGAGCTCAGGGGGCTTTGAAGAAAAACTGTTTTTT. This gives the protein CVLSSGGFEEKLFF. Full variable domain (rest looked up from reference TRBV30 and TRBJ1-4): SQTIHQWPATLVQPVGSPLSLECTVEGTSNPNLYWYRQAAGRGLQLLFYSVGIGQISSEVPQNLSASRPQDRQFILSSKKLLLSDSGFYLCVLSSGGFEEKLFFGSGTQLSVL.

V gene TRBV29-1 combines with J gene TRBJ2-7; 7 nucleotides align to TRBD2. The ends lost 6 bases at V and 5 bases at J; junction bases unmatched: 13. CDR1 is SQVTM and CDR2 is ANQGSEA in the germline V gene. There are 14 residues in the CDR3. CDR3 sequence: CSVRAGDGRDEQYF. The CDR3 DNA follows: TGCAGCGTCCGGGCGGGGGACGGAAGGGACGAGCAGTACTTC.

This clone has more than one count but fewer than ten. The V and J genes are TRBV5-6 and TRBJ1-3; TRBD1 aligns across 9 bases. This CDR3 has 15 amino acids. Trimming took 3 bases from V and 6 from J; bases not matched to a gene: 7. Germline V gives CDR1 SGHDT, CDR2 YYEEEE. CDR3 sequence (DNA): TGTGCCAGCAGCTCCCGGGACAGGGATCTAAACACCATATATTTT. Protein sequence: CASSSRDRDLNTIYF.

This chain joins TRBV30 and TRBJ1-1; D gene unclear. The CDR3 spans 8 residues. In germline, CDR1 is GTSNPN, CDR2 SVGIG (reference sequence). Trimming shortened V by 3 bases and J by 12 bases, and 5 bases separated the two germline ends. DNA of the CDR3: TGTGCCTGGAGCGATACTTTCTTT. Its protein is CAWSDTFF.

This clone was seen once. This chain joins TRBV6-5 and TRBJ2-1, with 8 positions matching TRBD2. This CDR3 spans 15 amino acids. Germline V gives CDR1 MNHEY, CDR2 SVGAGI. V was clipped by 6 bases and J by 1 base; unmatched bases: 5. CDR3 sequence: CASSSLAGSYNEQFF. In DNA form, the CDR3 reads TGTGCCAGCAGCTCGTTAGCGGGATCCTACAATGAGCAGTTCTTC.

This clone showed up just a few times. This chain connects TRBV2 to TRBJ1-2; D call uncertain. Germline loops: CDR1 SNHLY, CDR2 FYNNEI. V lost 2 bases to trimming and J lost 13 bases, with 14 bases between them. This CDR3 spans 12 amino acids. The CDR3 loop reads CASSETGSLGTF. CDR3 coding DNA: TGTGCCAGCAGTGAAACGGGGAGCTTGGGCACCTTC.

Turning to this clone: The junction differs from germline at one of its ends, possibly a read error. The rearrangement joins TRBV2 to TRBJ2-1, with D unclear. This CDR3 has 9 amino acids. In germline, CDR1 is SNHLY, CDR2 FYNNEI. The CDR3 protein is CASKAFFLF. The CDR3 bases are TGTGCCAGCAAGGCGTTCTTTCTCTTC.